These 13 T cell receptor beta chains share one sample of origin, sequenced in a study of OX40 agonist ivuxolimab in advanced cancers. Clones were sequenced by immunoSEQ multiplex PCR, and TCRdb holds only the in-frame ones, with some missing. The table includes 15,000 to 20,000 clones, over 60% detected once. The sequencing here drew on CD4+ or CD8+ T cells sorted from blood, taken in a trial of the OX40 agonist ivuxolimab. These receptors all stem from an adult with an advanced solid tumor such as melanoma, head and neck, liver or kidney cancer.

V gene TRBV7-9 combines with J gene TRBJ2-1; 9 bases line up with TRBD1. With V trimmed by 1 base and J by 7 bases, 5 bases remained unmatched. Germline CDR1 is SEHNR and CDR2 is FQNEAQ (reference sequence). The CDR3 runs 15 residues. The CDR3 loop reads CASSLGRTGENEQFF. The CDR3 DNA is TGTGCCAGCAGCTTAGGGCGGACAGGGGAAAATGAGCAGTTCTTC.

V and J are TRBV5-6 and TRBJ1-2; TRBD1 agrees at 9 bases. The CDR3 has 14 amino acids. The germline CDR1 and CDR2 sequences are SGHDT and YYEEEE. Trimming at V came to 4 bases and at J to 4 bases, leaving 5 bases not matched to a gene. The CDR3 coding sequence is TGTGCCAGCAGCCCCGGACAGGGGAGCTATGGCTACACCTTC. This translates into CASSPGQGSYGYTF.

This sequence joins TRBV7-6 and TRBJ2-5; the match to TRBD2 covers 14 bases. CDR1 and CDR2 (germline): SGHVS, FNYEAQ. V lost 4 bases, J lost 5 bases, and 6 bases stayed unmatched. This CDR3 spans 16 amino acids. The chain's CDR3 is CASSSGTSGSKETQYF. DNA for the CDR3: TGTGCCAGCAGCTCCGGGACTAGCGGGAGCAAGGAGACCCAGTACTTC.

The rearrangement uses TRBV27 and TRBJ2-1, with a possible D match to TRBD1 (6 bases). Trimming removed 4 bases at V and 11 bases at J, with 12 bases between. Per the germline V gene, CDR1 is MNHEY and CDR2 is SMNVEV (reference sequence). The CDR3 extends over 12 amino acids. CDR3 sequence reads: CASSSDRRKQFF. In nucleotides, the CDR3 is TGTGCCAGCAGTTCCGACAGGAGAAAGCAGTTCTTC.

J is TRBJ2-1 and V is TRBV11-3; D ambiguous. V was shortened by 6 bases and J by 0 bases, with 12 bases between the two germline ends. Germline V CDR1 and CDR2: SGHNT, YENEEA. The CDR3 sequence is 15 residues long. Written as DNA, the CDR3 is TGTGCCAGCAGGCTAATGCCGTTCTCCTACAATGAGCAGTTCTTC. Its translation: CASRLMPFSYNEQFF.

Of note for this clone: With a much larger clone just one base away, this may be a read error. This chain connects TRBV6-4 to TRBJ1-1, with TRBD1 identical over 7 bases. CDR1 MRHNA and CDR2 SNTAGT come from the germline V gene. After removal of 5 bases from V and 1 base from J, the junction contained 1 base not matched to a gene. CDR3 length equals 13 residues. CDR3 DNA: TGTGCCAGCAGTCGGACAGGGAACACTGAAGCTTTCTTT. Translated, it gives CASSRTGNTEAFF.

The V and J genes are TRBV19 and TRBJ2-4, with a weak D call TRBD1 (6 bases). Germline assignment: CDR1 LNHDA and CDR2 SQIVND (reference sequence). The CDR3 loop spans 15 amino acids. V lost 0 bases and J lost 8, with 14 bases in between. The chain's CDR3 is CASSIEGTPGDIQYF. The CDR3 DNA follows: TGTGCCAGTAGTATAGAAGGGACACCAGGGGACATTCAGTACTTC.

In DNA form, the CDR3 reads TGCAGTCTTAGTGAGCAGTTCTTC. The encoded protein is CSLSEQFF. V and J are TRBV20-1 and TRBJ2-1, with D uncertain. The CDR3 runs 8 residues. CDR1 and CDR2 from the germline V gene are DFQATT and SNEGSKA (reference sequence). The V end lost 8 bases, the J end lost 9 bases, and 5 bases lay between the germline ends.

This clone occurred once. This chain uses TRBV19 with TRBJ2-7, with 10 bases lining up with TRBD1. The trim removed 5 bases at V and 3 bases at J, leaving 4 bases unmatched. The CDR3 has 14 amino acids. Germline loops: CDR1 LNHDA, CDR2 SQIVND (reference sequence). The CDR3 nucleotides are TGTGCCAGTAGTTTCGGGACAGGGGTCTACGAGCAGTACTTC. Amino acids: CASSFGTGVYEQYF.

The chain couples TRBV4-3 to TRBJ2-5; D ambiguous. The J call may not be correct, given that the DNA end is closer to TRBJ2-7. The CDR3 runs to 15 residues. Germline V gene lookup returns CDR1 LGHNA and CDR2 YSLEER. CDR3 sequence (DNA): TGCGCCAGCAGCCAAGATCTTGGCCGACTGGACGAGCAGTACTTC. Protein sequence: CASSQDLGRLDEQYF.

The genes are TRBV9 and TRBJ1-2; 8 bases are shared with TRBD1. Losses at the gene ends were 0 bases for V and 9 bases for J; bases not matched to a gene: 13. Germline assignment: CDR1 SGDLS and CDR2 YYNGEE. The CDR3 runs 16 residues. CDR3 residues: CASSVATPGGASSYTF. DNA for the CDR3: TGTGCCAGCAGCGTAGCGACTCCAGGGGGCGCGTCTAGCTACACCTTC.

The gene calls are TRBV6-1 and TRBJ1-4; TRBD1 matches 11 bases. The CDR3 is 14 amino acids. Germline V gives CDR1 MNHNS, CDR2 SASEGT. Trimming took 4 bases from V and 8 from J; bases not matched to a gene: 3. CDR3 in amino acids: CASSAGTGGEKLFF. The DNA of the CDR3 is TGTGCCAGCAGTGCGGGGACAGGGGGAGAAAAACTGTTTTTT.

The genes are TRBV6-5 and TRBJ1-5; D remains unclear. Germline CDR1 and CDR2: MNHEY and SVGAGI. The CDR3 is 14 residues long. V was pared by 0 bases and J by 6 bases, with 9 bases between. Here the CDR3 reads CASSYSSLGQPQHF. CDR3 bases: TGTGCCAGCAGTTACTCGTCCCTTGGTCAGCCCCAGCATTTT.